One sample yielded the 14 T cell receptor beta chains listed below, sequenced in a study of tumor-infiltrating lymphocytes in primary liver carcinoma. The input was around 500 ng total RNA; TCR beta cDNA was made from it with a constant-region primer. Slightly modified ARM-PCR with three nested multiplex PCR rounds yielded TCR beta libraries. Forward primers for TRBV1-TRBV30 and a C-beta reverse primer served the first two PCR rounds, at about 10 cycles each. TCRdb analysed the multiplex PCR reads with MiXCR anew, one entry per CDR3 protein. The sample holds around 330,000 distinct CDR3 sequences, about three fifths seen once. Both blood RNA, taken from unsorted whole blood, and germline DNA were extracted. Sequenced sample: peripheral blood. All receptors come from a woman in her 30s with primary liver carcinoma and hepatitis B virus infection.

As concerns this clonotype: The CDR3 carries no conserved terminal phenylalanine or tryptophan, so it likely arises from a read error. This chain uses TRBV4-1 with TRBJ2-5, with D tentatively TRBD2 (5 bases). The V gene's germline CDR1 is MGHRA and CDR2 YSYEKL. V gave up 1 base and J gave up 3 bases, with 21 bases separating them. This CDR3 spans 18 amino acids. CDR3 loop: CASSQGIRPGGLEETQYL. As DNA, the CDR3 is TGCGCCAGCAGCCAAGGGATTAGGCCAGGAGGACTGGAAGAGACCCAGTACCTC.

Concerning this clonotype itself: A much bigger clone sits one base away, suggesting this may be a read error. This chain joins TRBV4-3 and TRBJ2-5, with D perhaps TRBD2 (5 bases). Trimming took off 1 base at V and 4 bases at J, with 16 bases between the two ends. Germline CDR1 LGHNA, CDR2 YSLEER. The length of the CDR3 is 16 residues. DNA for the CDR3: TGCGCCAGCAGCCAAGCAGCGGAGCGATTAGGAGAGACCCAGTACTTC. Translation: CASSQAAERLGETQYF.

This clonotype counts as medium-sized. The chain has TRBV11-2 and TRBJ2-7; 11 bases fit TRBD2. V lost 7 bases, J lost 3 bases, and 2 bases stayed unmatched. CDR1 SGHAT and CDR2 FQNNGV come from the germline V gene. This CDR3 contains 13 residues. CDR3: CASKLAGDYEQYF. CDR3 DNA sequence: TGTGCCAGCAAACTAGCGGGAGACTACGAGCAGTACTTC. Variable domain in full (rest from reference TRBV11-2 and TRBJ2-7): EAGVAQSPRYKIIEKRQSVAFWCNPISGHATLYWYQQILGQGPKLLIQFQNNGVVDDSQLPKDRFSAERLKGVDSTLKIQPAKLEDSAVYLCASKLAGDYEQYFGPGTRLTVT.

This clonotype showed up just once. The germline gene is not matched at one end of the junction; a read error may be the cause. This rearrangement joins TRBV11-1 to TRBJ2-1, with 9 positions matching TRBD2. There are 14 residues in the CDR3. Looked up from germline, CDR1 is SGHAT and CDR2 is FQDESV (reference sequence). CDR3 sequence (DNA): TGTGCCATCAAGGGGACTAGCAGGAACAATGAGCGGTTCTTC. Amino acid sequence: CAIKGTSRNNERFF.

This sequence joins TRBV29-1 and TRBJ2-3, with TRBD2 identical over 9 bases. Germline CDR1 and CDR2: SQVTM and ANQGSEA. V lost 3 bases to trimming and J lost 4 bases; unmatched junction nucleotides: 8. The CDR3 loop spans 15 amino acids. CDR3 region: CSVDVIAGAPDTQYF. The CDR3 coding sequence is TGCAGCGTTGACGTGATAGCGGGAGCCCCAGATACGCAGTATTTT.

This sequence joins TRBV24-1 and TRBJ2-7; 7 bases line up with TRBD2. The CDR3 contains 16 residues. The V segment lost 7 bases and the J segment 4 bases; nucleotides outside the gene matches: 15. CDR1 and CDR2 from the germline V gene are KGHDR and SFDVKD. The CDR3 DNA sequence: TGTGCCACCAGCGGGAGACCAGCGGGGCAACCTTACGAGCAGTACTTC. Translation gives CATSGRPAGQPYEQYF.

A remark on this clonotype: Germline is not matched at one junction end, which may reflect a read error. The rearrangement uses TRBV6-2 or TRBV6-3 and TRBJ2-1, with TRBD2 identical over 7 bases. CDR1 and CDR2 from the germline V gene are MNHEY and SVGEGT. This CDR3 is built from 10 residues. For the CDR3, the DNA is TGTGCCGGAGGGAGGGACGAGCAGCTCTTC. Its translation: CAGGRDEQLF.

The count of this clonotype is one. The J gene is TRBJ2-3, the V gene TRBV6-5; TRBD1 agrees at 8 bases. The J segment lost 10 bases and the V segment lost 5 bases, leaving 11 bases of the junction unmatched. Germline assignment: CDR1 MNHEY and CDR2 SVGAGI. This CDR3 is built from 14 residues. CDR3 DNA sequence: TGTGCCAGCAGTCAGGGAACAGGACAGGGTGCGCAGTATTTT. Its protein product is CASSQGTGQGAQYF.

As to this clonotype: Being one base from a much bigger clone, this may be a read error. The chain uses TRBV12-3 or TRBV12-4 and TRBJ2-2; perhaps TRBD1 as D (5 bases). This CDR3 is built from 15 residues. The germline V and J ends were trimmed by 3 bases and 0 bases, with 8 bases remaining between them. Here the CDR3 reads CASSFVTANTGELFF. CDR3 coding DNA: TGTGCCAGCAGTTTCGTGACAGCGAACACCGGGGAGCTGTTTTTT.

Points on this clonotype: A read error may explain this, as a much larger clone is one base away. The rearrangement joins TRBV5-5 to TRBJ2-1; D might be TRBD2 (5 bases). Deletions cut 1 base from V and 8 bases from J, with 13 bases between. The germline gives CDR1 SGHKS, CDR2 YYEKEE (reference sequence). This CDR3 spans 14 amino acids. The CDR3 sequence is CASSLLGDYDEQFF. In nucleotides, the CDR3 is TGTGCCAGCAGCTTGCTTGGAGACTATGATGAGCAGTTCTTC.

V usage is TRBV30 and J usage is TRBJ2-3, with 10 nucleotides matching TRBD2. There are 14 residues in the CDR3. CDR1 is GTSNPN, CDR2 SVGIG, per germline (reference sequence). Trimming took 2 bases from V and 3 from J; bases not matched to a gene: 2. CDR3 sequence reads: CAWSRGLATDTQYF. The DNA of the CDR3 is TGTGCCTGGAGTAGGGGACTAGCGACAGATACGCAGTATTTT. The full variable domain, in which reference TRBV30 and TRBJ2-3 provide the parts outside the CDR3, is SQTIHQWPATLVQPVGSPLSLECTVEGTSNPNLYWYRQAAGRGLQLLFYSVGIGQISSEVPQNLSASRPQDRQFILSSKKLLLSDSGFYLCAWSRGLATDTQYFGPGTRLTVL.

This clonotype was seen ten or more times. J is TRBJ2-7 and V is TRBV6-1; D gene ambiguous. This CDR3 is built from 15 residues. The germline CDR1 and CDR2 sequences are MNHNS and SASEGT. Trimming took 6 bases from V and 7 from J, leaving 22 bases between them. DNA of the CDR3: TGTGCCAGCAGACTTGCGACAAACCTTCTAGGGGAGCAGTACTTC. Its translation: CASRLATNLLGEQYF.

Comment on this clonotype: In this CDR3 the conserved last residue, phenylalanine or tryptophan, is missing, so a read error is likely. This chain uses TRBV10-2 with TRBJ2-5, with D unresolved. The V gene lost 7 bases and the J gene lost 1 base, with 16 bases spanning the gap. Germline V gene sequence: CDR1 WSHSY, CDR2 SAAADI. This CDR3 is 15 amino acids long. The CDR3 bases are TGCGCCAGCACCCCATCAGTGGGCTTCCAAGAGACCCAGTACTCC. Encoded protein: CASTPSVGFQETQYS.

This clonotype appeared a few times. The J gene is TRBJ1-1, the V gene TRBV30; D is unclear. The CDR3 length is 10 residues. Trimming removed 5 bases at V and 4 bases at J, with 5 bases between. In germline, CDR1 is GTSNPN, CDR2 SVGIG (reference sequence). This CDR3 is CAWGVTEAFF. CDR3 DNA sequence: TGTGCCTGGGGCGTCACTGAAGCTTTCTTT.